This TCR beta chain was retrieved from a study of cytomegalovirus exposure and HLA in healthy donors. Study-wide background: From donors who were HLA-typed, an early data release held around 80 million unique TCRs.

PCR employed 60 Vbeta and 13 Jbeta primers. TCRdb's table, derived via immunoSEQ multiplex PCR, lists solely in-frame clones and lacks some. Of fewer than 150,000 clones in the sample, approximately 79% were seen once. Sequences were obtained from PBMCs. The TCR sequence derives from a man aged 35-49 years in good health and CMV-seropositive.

CDR3: CASSLGAASYEQYF. In DNA form, the CDR3 reads TGTGCCAGCAGTTTAGGGGCGGCTTCCTACGAGCAGTACTTC. The V and J genes are TRBV27 and TRBJ2-7; the D gene is possibly TRBD1 (5 bases). CDR1 and CDR2 (germline): MNHEY, SMNVEV (reference sequence). CDR3 length: 14 amino acids. Trimming took off 2 bases at V and 1 base at J, with 9 bases between the two ends.